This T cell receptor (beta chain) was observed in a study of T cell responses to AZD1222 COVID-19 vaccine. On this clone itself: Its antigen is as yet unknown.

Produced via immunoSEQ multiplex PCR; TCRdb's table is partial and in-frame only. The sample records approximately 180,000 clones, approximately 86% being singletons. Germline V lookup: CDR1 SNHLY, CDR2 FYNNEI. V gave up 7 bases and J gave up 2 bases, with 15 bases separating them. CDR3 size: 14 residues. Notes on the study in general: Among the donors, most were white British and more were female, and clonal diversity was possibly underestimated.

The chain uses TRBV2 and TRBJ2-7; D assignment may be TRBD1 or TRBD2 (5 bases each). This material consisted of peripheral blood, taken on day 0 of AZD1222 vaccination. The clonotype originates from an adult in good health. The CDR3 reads CASTPGRMPYEQYF. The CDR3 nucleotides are TGTGCCAGCACCCCGGGGCGGATGCCCTACGAGCAGTACTTC.